The 22 T cell receptor beta chains presented below share a single source sample, sequenced in a study of blood T cell repertoires in COVID-19. Assay: immunoSEQ multiplex PCR; the TCRdb copy retains only in-frame clones and omits some. The sample has 250,000 to 300,000 clones, 91% seen once. Sample: peripheral blood. These receptors were collected from a woman aged 25 to 45 with COVID-19, enrolled during active disease.

This clone was recorded only once. V gene TRBV27 combines with J gene TRBJ2-5, with 7 positions matching TRBD2. Germline assignment: CDR1 MNHEY and CDR2 SMNVEV (reference sequence). The CDR3 spans 14 residues. V lost 2 bases and J lost 6; bases outside the gene matches: 6. CDR3 in amino acids: CASSLPGEGQTQYF. The CDR3 nucleotides are TGTGCCAGCAGTTTACCGGGGGAGGGCCAGACCCAGTACTTC.

This clone was detected only a few times. This chain uses TRBV6-5 with TRBJ2-2; 8 nucleotides match TRBD2. This CDR3 has 14 residues. The ends lost 8 bases at V and 4 bases at J; junction bases unmatched: 6. CDR1 is MNHEY, CDR2 SVGAGI, per germline. The CDR3: CASLGREATGELFF. CDR3 nucleotide sequence: TGTGCCAGCCTTGGGCGGGAGGCCACCGGGGAGCTGTTTTTT.

The chain has TRBV29-1 and TRBJ2-5, with D hard to call. Per the germline V gene, CDR1 is SQVTM and CDR2 is ANQGSEA. V was trimmed by 2 bases and J by 5 bases, leaving 3 bases between them. The CDR3 covers 10 residues. CDR3 nucleotides: TGCAGCGTTGAACCTGAGACCCAGTACTTC. Its protein product is CSVEPETQYF. The whole variable domain, remainder taken from reference TRBV29-1 and TRBJ2-5, is SAVISQKPSRDICQRGTSLTIQCQVDSQVTMMFWYRQQPGQSLTLIATANQGSEATYESGFVIDKFPISRPNLTFSTLTVSNMSPEDSSIYLCSVEPETQYFGPGTRLLVL.

The chain couples TRBV30 to TRBJ2-5; 9 bases line up with TRBD1. Germline lookup yields CDR1 GTSNPN and CDR2 SVGIG (reference sequence). This CDR3 is 14 amino acids long. Trimming took 5 bases from V and 3 from J; bases not matched to a gene: 7. CDR3 loop: CAWLDRGGEETQYF. In nucleotides, the CDR3 is TGTGCCTGGCTGGACAGGGGAGGAGAAGAGACCCAGTACTTC.

The rearrangement links TRBV3-1 (or the pseudogene TRBV3-2) to TRBJ2-1, with TRBD2 as a possible D gene (5 bases). Trimming removed 7 bases at V and 7 bases at J, with 17 bases between. The CDR3 runs 14 residues. Germline V gene lookup returns CDR1 LGHDT and CDR2 YNNKEL (reference sequence). The CDR3 loop is CASNPIGRSNEQFF. In DNA form, the CDR3 reads TGTGCCAGCAACCCAATAGGGAGATCTAATGAGCAGTTCTTC.

This clone was counted between two and nine times. The identical CDR3 is also encoded by other nucleotide sequences in the sample. The chain carries TRBV12-3 or TRBV12-4 and TRBJ1-1; D perhaps matches TRBD1 (6 bases). The CDR3 is 13 residues long. V dropped 4 bases and J dropped 5 bases, with 11 bases sitting between them. CDR3 region: CASSSRGGTEAFF. The CDR3 nucleotides are TGTGCCAGCAGTTCTAGAGGGGGTACTGAAGCTTTCTTT.

Points on this clone: In the same sample, other DNA sequences code for this CDR3. The chain links TRBV30 to TRBJ1-4; a weak D match, TRBD1 (5 bases). V lost 0 bases and J 8 bases, leaving 13 bases between the germline ends. Germline V lookup: CDR1 GTSNPN, CDR2 SVGIG (reference sequence). The CDR3 is 14 residues long. The chain's CDR3 is CAWSVRGAGEKLFF. DNA for the CDR3: TGTGCCTGGAGTGTGAGAGGGGCGGGGGAAAAACTGTTTTTT. The full variable domain, its missing parts supplied by reference TRBV30 and TRBJ1-4, is SQTIHQWPATLVQPVGSPLSLECTVEGTSNPNLYWYRQAAGRGLQLLFYSVGIGQISSEVPQNLSASRPQDRQFILSSKKLLLSDSGFYLCAWSVRGAGEKLFFGSGTQLSVL.

The CDR3 region is CASSQVVRGDEKLFF. The CDR3 coding sequence is TGTGCCAGCAGCCAAGTGGTCAGGGGTGATGAAAAACTGTTTTTT. This sequence joins TRBV3-1 (or the pseudogene TRBV3-2) and TRBJ1-4, with a weak D call TRBD1 (6 bases). The V gene lost 1 base and the J gene lost 6 bases, with 12 bases spanning the gap. The CDR3 runs 15 residues. CDR1 is LGHDT, CDR2 YNNKEL, per germline (reference sequence).

The chain links TRBV7-2 to TRBJ1-5; 8 nucleotides agree with TRBD1. V trimming: 5 bases; J trimming: 7 bases; junction bases outside the gene matches: 10. Germline values: CDR1 SGHTA, CDR2 FQGNSA. The CDR3 runs 15 residues. In DNA form, the CDR3 reads TGTGCCAGCAGCCTAACCAGGGGGCCAGAACAGCCCCAGCATTTT. Protein product: CASSLTRGPEQPQHF.

CDR3 bases: TGTGCCAGTAGTATTAGTGGACAGGGGATTAGCACAGATACGCAGTATTTT. Residues: CASSISGQGISTDTQYF. This chain joins TRBV19 and TRBJ2-3; 9 nucleotides line up with TRBD1. The CDR3 is 17 residues long. In germline, CDR1 is LNHDA, CDR2 SQIVND (reference sequence). V shed 3 bases, J shed 0 bases, and the junction held 7 bases outside the gene matches.

The V gene is TRBV30, the J gene TRBJ2-5; D possibly corresponds to TRBD1 (6 bases). V was trimmed by 0 bases and J by 3 bases, leaving 8 bases between them. Germline CDR1 GTSNPN, CDR2 SVGIG (reference sequence). There are 13 residues in the CDR3. CDR3 loop: CAWSVPGEETQYF. CDR3 bases: TGTGCCTGGAGTGTTCCAGGGGAAGAGACCCAGTACTTC.

This rearrangement joins TRBV3-1 (or the pseudogene TRBV3-2) to TRBJ1-4, with D perhaps TRBD1 (5 bases). The CDR3 sequence is 15 residues long. V dropped 4 bases and J dropped 5 bases, with 14 bases sitting between them. Germline V gene sequence: CDR1 LGHDT, CDR2 YNNKEL (reference sequence). The CDR3 here is CASSLRQSQNEKLFF. The CDR3 DNA follows: TGTGCCAGCAGCCTAAGACAGTCACAAAATGAAAAACTGTTTTTT.

This clone came up once. This chain links TRBV5-6 with TRBJ2-5; D uncertain. The CDR3 covers 13 residues. V was shortened by 1 base and J by 2 bases, with 6 bases between the two germline ends. Germline values: CDR1 SGHDT, CDR2 YYEEEE. The CDR3 nucleotides read TGTGCCAGCAGCTTGTTACTGCAAGAGACCCAGTACTTC. Its protein is CASSLLLQETQYF.

This chain connects TRBV5-1 to TRBJ1-2; TRBD1 matches at 10 bases. Germline V CDR1 and CDR2: SGHRS, YFSETQ. The junction had 8 bases not matched to a gene; V was cut back by 6 bases and J by 6 bases. The CDR3 is 14 residues long. As DNA, the CDR3 is TGCGCCAGCACAGACGTCGGGACAGGGGATGGCTACACCTTC. Residues: CASTDVGTGDGYTF.

J is TRBJ1-5 and V is TRBV27; D is perhaps TRBD1 (5 bases). Trimming took off 4 bases at V and 4 bases at J, with 23 bases between the two ends. The CDR3 totals 18 residues. Germline CDR1 and CDR2: MNHEY and SMNVEV (reference sequence). The CDR3 spells CASSSARGGVVLNQPQHF. As DNA, the CDR3 is TGTGCCAGCAGTTCAGCCCGCGGGGGGGTAGTCCTAAATCAGCCCCAGCATTTT.

The chain employs TRBV10-1 and TRBJ2-7; D gene ambiguous. Germline V CDR1 and CDR2: WNHNN, SYGVQD (reference sequence). The CDR3 is made up of 12 amino acids. V was trimmed by 3 bases and J by 7 bases, leaving 10 bases between them. The CDR3 bases are TGCGCCAGCAGTGATGGCCAACCAGAGCAGTACTTC. Its translation is CASSDGQPEQYF.

The chain employs TRBV7-9 and TRBJ1-1, with D possibly matching TRBD1 (6 bases). Looked up from germline, CDR1 is SEHNR and CDR2 is FQNEAQ (reference sequence). The CDR3 runs to 15 residues. V shed 2 bases and J shed 3 bases, with 13 bases lying between them. The CDR3 loop reads CASSLSRGPYTEAFF. For the CDR3, the DNA is TGTGCCAGCAGCTTAAGCAGGGGACCCTACACTGAAGCTTTCTTT.

The V gene is TRBV9, the J gene TRBJ1-2, with D perhaps TRBD1 (5 bases). V shed 3 bases and J shed 4 bases, with 22 bases lying between them. Germline values: CDR1 SGDLS, CDR2 YYNGEE. The CDR3 runs 17 residues. CDR3: CASSASYRRQEGYGYTF. Here the CDR3 DNA reads TGTGCCAGCAGCGCATCCTACAGGCGTCAGGAGGGCTATGGCTACACCTTC.

This chain's CDR3 is CASSPFTRNNEQFF. The CDR3, as DNA: TGTGCCAGCTCACCGTTTACGAGAAACAATGAGCAGTTCTTC. The chain combines TRBV18 with TRBJ2-1; D unclear. The CDR3 has 14 residues. With 3 bases removed from V and 5 bases from J, the gap between germline ends came to 11 bases. In germline, CDR1 is KGHSH, CDR2 LQKENI.

The V call is TRBV11-2, the J call TRBJ2-1; 14 bases match TRBD2. The CDR3 is made up of 15 amino acids. From germline, CDR1 is SGHAT and CDR2 FQNNGV. With V trimmed by 5 bases and J by 8 bases, 5 bases remained unmatched. DNA for the CDR3: TGTGCCAGCAGCCCCGGGACTAGCGGGAGTCATGAGCAGTTCTTC. It codes for CASSPGTSGSHEQFF.

This sequence joins TRBV7-8 and TRBJ2-1, with TRBD2 matching 10 bases. The germline V gene has CDR1 SGHVS and CDR2 FQNEAQ. The CDR3 has 17 residues. The trim removed 3 bases at V and 8 bases at J, leaving 13 bases unmatched. The CDR3: CASSFPPGLAGADEQFF. The CDR3 bases are TGTGCCAGCAGCTTCCCTCCTGGGCTAGCGGGAGCCGATGAGCAGTTCTTC.

V is TRBV4-2 and J is TRBJ1-5, with a tentative D call TRBD1 (5 bases). The CDR3 contains 15 residues. Trimming shortened V by 1 base and J by 7 bases, and 14 bases separated the two germline ends. The V gene's germline CDR1 is LGHNA and CDR2 YNFKEQ. The CDR3 spells CASSQGQGWGQPQHF. The CDR3 DNA is TGTGCCAGCAGCCAAGGTCAGGGTTGGGGACAGCCCCAGCATTTT.